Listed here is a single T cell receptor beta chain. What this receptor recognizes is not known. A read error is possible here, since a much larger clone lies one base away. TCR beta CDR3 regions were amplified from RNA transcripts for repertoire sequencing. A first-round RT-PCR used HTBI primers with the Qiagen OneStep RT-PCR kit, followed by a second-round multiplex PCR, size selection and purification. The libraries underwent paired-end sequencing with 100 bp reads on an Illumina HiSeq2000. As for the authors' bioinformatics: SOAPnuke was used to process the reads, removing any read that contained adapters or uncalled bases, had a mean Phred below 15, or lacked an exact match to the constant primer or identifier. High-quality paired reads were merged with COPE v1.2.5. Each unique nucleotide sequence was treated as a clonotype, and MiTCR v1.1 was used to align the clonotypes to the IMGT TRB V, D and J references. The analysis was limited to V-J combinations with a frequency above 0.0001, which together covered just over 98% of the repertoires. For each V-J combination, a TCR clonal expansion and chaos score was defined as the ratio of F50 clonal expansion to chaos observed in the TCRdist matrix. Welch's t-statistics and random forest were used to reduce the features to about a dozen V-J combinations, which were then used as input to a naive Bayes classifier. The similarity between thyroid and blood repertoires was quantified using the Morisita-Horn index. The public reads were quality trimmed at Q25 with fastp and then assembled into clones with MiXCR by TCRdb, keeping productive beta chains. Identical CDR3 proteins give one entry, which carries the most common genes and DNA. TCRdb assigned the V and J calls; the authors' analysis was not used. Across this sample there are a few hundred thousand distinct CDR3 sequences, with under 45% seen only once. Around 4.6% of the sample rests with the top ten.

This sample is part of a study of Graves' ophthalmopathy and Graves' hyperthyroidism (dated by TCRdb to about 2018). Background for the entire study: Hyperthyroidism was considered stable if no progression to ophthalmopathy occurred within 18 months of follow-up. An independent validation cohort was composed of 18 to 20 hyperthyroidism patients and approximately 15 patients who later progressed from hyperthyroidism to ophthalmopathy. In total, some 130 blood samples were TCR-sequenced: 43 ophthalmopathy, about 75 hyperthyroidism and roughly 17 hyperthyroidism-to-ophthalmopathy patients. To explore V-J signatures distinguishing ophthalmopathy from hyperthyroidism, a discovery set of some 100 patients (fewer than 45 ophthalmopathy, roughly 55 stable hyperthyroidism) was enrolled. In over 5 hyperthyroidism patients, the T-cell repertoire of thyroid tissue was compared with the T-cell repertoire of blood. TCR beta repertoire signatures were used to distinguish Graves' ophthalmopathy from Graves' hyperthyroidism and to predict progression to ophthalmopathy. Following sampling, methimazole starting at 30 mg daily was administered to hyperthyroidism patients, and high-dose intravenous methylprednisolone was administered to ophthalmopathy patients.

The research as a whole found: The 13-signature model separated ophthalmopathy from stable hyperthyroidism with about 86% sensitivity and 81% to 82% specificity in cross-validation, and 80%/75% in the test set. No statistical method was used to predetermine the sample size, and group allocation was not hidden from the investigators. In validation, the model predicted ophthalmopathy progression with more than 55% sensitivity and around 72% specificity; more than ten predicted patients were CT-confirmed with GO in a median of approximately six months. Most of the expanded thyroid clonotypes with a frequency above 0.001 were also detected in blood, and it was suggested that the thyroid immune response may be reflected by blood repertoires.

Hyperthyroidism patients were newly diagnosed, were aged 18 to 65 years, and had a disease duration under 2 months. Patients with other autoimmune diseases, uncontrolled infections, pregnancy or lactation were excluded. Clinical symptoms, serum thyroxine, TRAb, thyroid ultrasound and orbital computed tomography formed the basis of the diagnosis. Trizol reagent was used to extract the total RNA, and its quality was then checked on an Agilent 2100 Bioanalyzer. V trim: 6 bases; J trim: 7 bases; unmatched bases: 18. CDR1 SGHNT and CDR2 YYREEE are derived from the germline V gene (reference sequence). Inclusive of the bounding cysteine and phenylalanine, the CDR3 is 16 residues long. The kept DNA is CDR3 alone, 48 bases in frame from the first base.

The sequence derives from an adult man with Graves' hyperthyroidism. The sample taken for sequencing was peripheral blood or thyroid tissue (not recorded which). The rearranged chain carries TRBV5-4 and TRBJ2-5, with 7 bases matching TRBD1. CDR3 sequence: CASTLEGAQQWGTQYF. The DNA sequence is TGTGCCAGCACACTTGAGGGGGCGCAGCAATGGGGGACCCAGTACTTC.